Each of the 13 T cell receptor beta chains below was sequenced from the same sample in a study of blood T cell repertoires in COVID-19. Assay used: immunoSEQ multiplex PCR; TCRdb lists only in-frame clones, some missing. The repertoire holds 150,000 to 200,000 clones, approximately 91% seen once, with approximately 2.3% in the top ten. Sequencing input: peripheral blood. The receptors shown here come from a man between 70 and 80 years old with active or convalescent COVID-19.

V is TRBV6-6 and J is TRBJ2-5, with 14 nucleotides matching TRBD2. Per the germline V gene, CDR1 is MNHNY and CDR2 is SVGAGI (reference sequence). The V and J ends lost 6 bases and 4 bases, in that order; junction bases with no gene match: 7. The CDR3 extends over 16 amino acids. CDR3: CASSPGTSGRRETQYF. The DNA for the CDR3 is TGTGCCAGCAGCCCCGGGACTAGCGGGAGAAGAGAGACCCAGTACTTC.

This clone was detected only once. The V gene is TRBV5-1, the J gene TRBJ2-3, with 9 positions matching TRBD2. Germline V gene lookup returns CDR1 SGHRS and CDR2 YFSETQ. The V and J ends lost 4 bases and 4 bases, in that order; junction bases with no gene match: 13. The CDR3 length is 17 residues. As DNA, the CDR3 is TGCGCCAGCAGCCTTAAGCTTGGCGGGGGGGCGCCAGATACGCAGTATTTT. This gives the protein CASSLKLGGGAPDTQYF.

The chain employs TRBV2 and TRBJ2-4, with D possibly matching TRBD2 (5 bases). The CDR3 has 15 residues. The V gene's germline CDR1 is SNHLY and CDR2 FYNNEI. With 4 bases removed from V and 0 bases from J, the gap between germline ends came to 10 bases. CDR3 nucleotide sequence: TGTGCCAGCAGTGGATCCGGGGTAGCCAAAAACATTCAGTACTTC. Translation gives CASSGSGVAKNIQYF.

The genes are TRBV4-1 and TRBJ1-5; a weak D match, TRBD1 (6 bases). The CDR3 extends over 15 amino acids. Germline values: CDR1 MGHRA, CDR2 YSYEKL. With 3 bases removed from V and 3 bases from J, the gap between germline ends came to 12 bases. The CDR3 DNA reads TGCGCCAGCAGCCAGTCACAGGGCACCAATCAGCCCCAGCATTTT. Residues: CASSQSQGTNQPQHF.

The chain recombines TRBV6-1 with TRBJ2-7; D is unresolved. Germline V gives CDR1 MNHNS, CDR2 SASEGT. Trimming shortened V by 1 base and J by 3 bases, and 7 bases separated the two germline ends. The CDR3 sequence is 13 residues long. The CDR3 loop is CASSEGALYEQYF. The DNA of the CDR3 is TGTGCCAGCAGTGAAGGGGCCCTCTACGAGCAGTACTTC.

For the CDR3, the DNA is TGTGCCAGCAGCCAGCGGTGGGACACTGAAGCTTTCTTT. Translating gives CASSQRWDTEAFF. This chain joins TRBV3-1 (or the pseudogene TRBV3-2) and TRBJ1-1; unclear D gene. Germline V gives CDR1 LGHDT, CDR2 YNNKEL (reference sequence). The CDR3 consists of 13 residues. Between the trimmed V and J ends, which lost 3 bases and 3 bases, there was a span of 8 bases.

The chain employs TRBV28 and TRBJ2-3; D is unresolved. The CDR3 has 13 residues. Germline V gene lookup returns CDR1 MDHEN and CDR2 SYDVKM. The V and J ends lost 3 bases and 0 bases respectively, with 4 bases between them. The CDR3 sequence: CASSFQSTDTQYF. For the CDR3, the DNA is TGTGCCAGCAGTTTTCAGAGCACAGATACGCAGTATTTT.

V is TRBV6-1 and J is TRBJ2-1, with 7 bases fitting TRBD2. V was pared by 0 bases and J by 3 bases, with 2 bases of the junction left unmatched. CDR1 and CDR2 from the germline V gene are MNHNS and SASEGT. The CDR3 length is 15 residues. The CDR3: CASSEAGGVYNEQFF. The CDR3 DNA reads as TGTGCCAGCAGTGAAGCTGGGGGGGTCTACAATGAGCAGTTCTTC.

The chain couples TRBV27 to TRBJ2-3, with 9 bases identical to TRBD1. Trimming cost V 6 bases and J 5 bases; bases outside gene matches: 9. The length of the CDR3 is 15 residues. CDR1 MNHEY and CDR2 SMNVEV come from the germline V gene (reference sequence). This CDR3 reads CASRPQGASGDTQYF. DNA for the CDR3: TGTGCCAGCAGACCACAGGGGGCGTCAGGAGATACGCAGTATTTT.

The chain uses TRBV15 and TRBJ2-3, with D perhaps matching TRBD2 (5 bases). The V and J ends lost 3 bases and 0 bases respectively, with 13 bases between them. The CDR3 extends over 16 amino acids. Germline lookup yields CDR1 LNHNV and CDR2 YYDKDF (reference sequence). The DNA of the CDR3 is TGTGCCACCAGCAGGGCTCTAGCAACTAGCACAGATACGCAGTATTTT. Residues: CATSRALATSTDTQYF.

CDR3 in DNA: TGTGCCAGCAGCCCGGGCCGGGGAGGGGCCCAGTACTTC. This translates into CASSPGRGGAQYF. V gene TRBV5-6 combines with J gene TRBJ2-5; 7 bases map to TRBD2. Germline V gene data show CDR1 as SGHDT and CDR2 as YYEEEE. This CDR3 has 13 amino acids. The trim removed 4 bases at V and 9 bases at J, leaving 9 bases unmatched.

The rearrangement uses TRBV5-1 and TRBJ2-1; 7 bases align to TRBD2. Trimming removed 4 bases from V and 6 bases from J; junction bases left unmatched: 10. CDR3 length: 15 residues. Germline V lookup: CDR1 SGHRS, CDR2 YFSETQ. The CDR3 nucleotides read TGCGCCAGCAGCCAAGGACTAGTTCGTCTCAATGAGCAGTTCTTC. Translation gives CASSQGLVRLNEQFF.

The chain carries TRBV2 and TRBJ1-5; D unclear. V was clipped by 5 bases and J by 0 bases, with 11 bases between them. This CDR3 spans 15 amino acids. Per the germline V gene, CDR1 is SNHLY and CDR2 is FYNNEI. CDR3 loop: CASSLLRNSNQPQHF. The CDR3 DNA reads TGTGCCAGCAGTTTACTAAGAAATAGCAATCAGCCCCAGCATTTT. Full variable domain (rest looked up from reference TRBV2 and TRBJ1-5): EPEVTQTPSHQVTQMGQEVILRCVPISNHLYFYWYRQILGQKVEFLVSFYNNEISEKSEIFDDQFSVERPDGSNFTLKIRSTKLEDSAMYFCASSLLRNSNQPQHFGDGTRLSIL.